A single sample gave rise to the 26 T cell receptor beta chains below, sequenced in a study of CD8+CD57+ T cells in acquired aplastic anemia. Template material for TCR beta VDJ and CDR3 profiling consisted of genomic DNA. One entry per CDR3 protein results from TCRdb running MiXCR on the reads. The table has 150,000 or so distinct CDR3 sequences, 40% to 55% seen once; the top ten hold roughly 3.1%. Before being chosen for sequencing, patients had shown CD8+CD57+ cell expansion by flow cytometry. The sequencing sample was made of sorted CD4+, CD8+, or CD8+CD57+ T cells (not recorded which) from PBMCs. These receptors were taken from a human donor with aplastic anemia.

This clonotype was found many times. This chain connects TRBV19 to TRBJ2-2, with D uncertain. Between the trimmed V and J ends, which lost 4 bases and 0 bases, there was a span of 12 bases. The V gene's germline CDR1 is LNHDA and CDR2 SQIVND (reference sequence). This CDR3 is built from 16 residues. Here the CDR3 reads CASSTPRVPNTGELFF. CDR3 coding DNA: TGTGCCAGTAGTACCCCCCGGGTTCCGAACACCGGGGAGCTGTTTTTT.

This clonotype showed up many times. The chain carries TRBV2 and TRBJ2-3, with a tentative D call TRBD2 (5 bases). The V end was cut by 0 bases, the J end by 1 base, with 5 bases between. Germline lookup yields CDR1 SNHLY and CDR2 FYNNEI. The CDR3 is 14 amino acids. The CDR3 sequence: CASSEAEGTDTQYF. In nucleotides, the CDR3 is TGTGCCAGCAGTGAAGCGGAGGGCACAGATACGCAGTATTTT.

The table lists this clonotype with many counts. The chain carries TRBV7-2 and TRBJ1-4, with no clear D. The CDR3 spans 15 residues. CDR1 is SGHTA and CDR2 is FQGNSA in the germline V gene. V was cut by 1 base and J by 0 bases, with 6 bases left in between. The chain's CDR3 is CASSLVFATNEKLFF. CDR3 DNA: TGTGCCAGCAGCTTAGTATTTGCAACTAATGAAAAACTGTTTTTT.

For this clonotype: A much larger clone lies a single base off, so this may be a read error. This chain connects TRBV11-2 to TRBJ2-1, with 11 nucleotides matching TRBD1. The V gene's germline CDR1 is SGHAT and CDR2 FQNNGV. This CDR3 has 14 residues. CDR3 nucleotides: TGTGCCAGCAGAGGACAGGGGGCTTCCAATGAGCAGCTCTTC. Its translation is CASRGQGASNEQLF.

The chain links TRBV7-9 to TRBJ1-1, with unresolved D. The CDR3 has 13 amino acids. The V and J ends lost 5 bases and 4 bases respectively, with 11 bases between them. The germline V gene has CDR1 SEHNR and CDR2 FQNEAQ (reference sequence). CDR3 DNA sequence: TGTGCCAGCAGCCTTACCCAGGCCACTGAAGCTTTCTTT. Its translation is CASSLTQATEAFF.

A few counts support this clonotype. This may come from a read error, since a much larger clone is one base off. The rearrangement uses TRBV20-1 and TRBJ1-2, with D hard to call. The CDR3 has 12 amino acids. V was cut by 6 bases and J by 6 bases, with 14 bases left in between. Germline-derived CDR1 and CDR2 are DFQATT and SNEGSKA (reference sequence). The CDR3 DNA sequence: TGCAGTGCCGTGACTCATACGGATGGCTACACCTTC. Encoded protein: CSAVTHTDGYTF.

This clonotype was recorded at least ten times. The genes are TRBV9 and TRBJ2-1; 9 bases are shared with TRBD2. CDR1 SGDLS and CDR2 YYNGEE come from the germline V gene. The CDR3 is 15 amino acids. Trimming removed 0 bases from V and 8 bases from J; junction bases left unmatched: 6. CDR3 DNA sequence: TGTGCCAGCAGCGTAGGAACTAGCGGGTGGCATGAGCAGTTCTTC. Amino acids: CASSVGTSGWHEQFF.

This clonotype has ten or more counts. The V gene is TRBV6-1, the J gene TRBJ2-3; D might be TRBD1 (5 bases). Between the trimmed V and J ends, which lost 7 bases and 1 base, there was a span of 12 bases. The germline CDR1 and CDR2 sequences are MNHNS and SASEGT. This CDR3 comprises 14 residues. The CDR3 is CASTGASRTDTQYF. The CDR3, as DNA: TGTGCCAGCACTGGGGCCTCCCGCACAGATACGCAGTATTTT.

This clonotype has ten or more counts. The chain carries TRBV20-1 and TRBJ1-1; D call uncertain. The CDR3 covers 13 residues. Trimming shortened V by 3 bases and J by 6 bases, and 14 bases separated the two germline ends. Per germline, CDR1 DFQATT and CDR2 SNEGSKA (reference sequence). Here the CDR3 DNA reads TGCAGTGCTAGGCCGACCCCGTGGGCTGAAGCTTTCTTT. It is translated as CSARPTPWAEAFF.

The sample holds a few counts of this clonotype. The chain couples TRBV19 to TRBJ1-5, with no clear D. The V gene lost 4 bases and the J gene lost 5 bases, with 9 bases spanning the gap. The length of the CDR3 is 13 residues. Germline loops: CDR1 LNHDA, CDR2 SQIVND (reference sequence). Written as DNA, the CDR3 is TGTGCCAGTAGTAGAGGCCATGATCAGCCCCAGCATTTT. It codes for CASSRGHDQPQHF.

The V gene is TRBV24-1, the J gene TRBJ2-2; TRBD1 agrees at 9 bases. The CDR3 is 16 residues long. The V segment lost 5 bases and the J segment 3 bases; nucleotides outside the gene matches: 6. CDR1 is KGHDR and CDR2 is SFDVKD in the germline V gene. The CDR3 DNA reads as TGTGCCACCAGTGGATTACAGGGGGCTGACACCGGGGAGCTGTTTTTT. It yields the protein CATSGLQGADTGELFF.

The chain recombines TRBV5-4 with TRBJ2-7; D is uncertain. The V gene lost 4 bases and the J gene lost 6 bases, with 17 bases spanning the gap. This CDR3 region has 14 residues. CDR1 is SGHNT and CDR2 is YYREEE in the germline V gene (reference sequence). DNA of the CDR3: TGTGCCAGCAGCCCACGCCAAGAAACGGGCGAGCAGTACTTC. As protein: CASSPRQETGEQYF. Looking up the rest from reference TRBV5-4 and TRBJ2-7 gives the full variable domain: ETGVTQSPTHLIKTRGQQVTLRCSSQSGHNTVSWYQQALGQGPQFIFQYYREEENGRGNFPPRFSGLQFPNYSSELNVNALELDDSALYLCASSPRQETGEQYFGPGTRLTVT.

At least ten counts were recorded for this clonotype. This sequence joins TRBV7-8 and TRBJ1-2; D is possibly TRBD1 (5 bases). CDR3 size: 15 residues. V was clipped by 0 bases and J by 6 bases, with 14 bases between them. CDR1 and CDR2 from the germline V gene are SGHVS and FQNEAQ. CDR3 bases: TGTGCCAGCAGCTTAGCAAGAGGGGCTATGGATGGCTACACCTTC. This translates into CASSLARGAMDGYTF.

Only one count was recorded for this clonotype. This sequence joins TRBV29-1 and TRBJ1-1, with D possibly being TRBD1 (6 bases). The CDR3 runs 13 residues. The V gene lost 4 bases and the J gene lost 5 bases, with 14 bases spanning the gap. Germline V gene lookup returns CDR1 SQVTM and CDR2 ANQGSEA. CDR3 nucleotides: TGCAGCGTTGGGGGGCCGACACGGACTGAAGCTTTCTTT. Its protein product is CSVGGPTRTEAFF.

V and J are TRBV3-1 and TRBJ1-1, with D possibly matching TRBD1 (5 bases). V lost 2 bases, J lost 10 bases, and 11 bases lay in between. This CDR3 region has 12 residues. The germline CDR1 and CDR2 sequences are LGHDT and YNNKEL (reference sequence). In nucleotides, the CDR3 is TGTGCCAGCAGCCAACGGGACTCAGTAGCTTTCTTT. Amino acid sequence: CASSQRDSVAFF.

This clonotype was counted at least ten times. The gene calls are TRBV4-3 and TRBJ2-1; 9 bases are shared with TRBD2. J was trimmed by 11 bases and V by 1 base; bases with no gene match: 12. CDR1 is LGHNA, CDR2 YSLEER, per germline. The CDR3 contains 16 residues. CDR3 in DNA: TGCGCCAGCAGCCAAGTCCGTAATAGCGGGAGAGGTAAGCAGTTCTTC. It is translated as CASSQVRNSGRGKQFF.

The count of this clonotype is one. A read error may be the cause here, since a much bigger clone is one base away. CDR3 in DNA: TGTGCCAGCAGTTTTAGCGGACAGGGAGAAGCTTTCTTT. Translated: CASSFSGQGEAFF. This chain links TRBV10-3 with TRBJ1-1; 8 nucleotides match TRBD1. This CDR3 is built from 13 residues. Germline V gene lookup returns CDR1 ENHRY and CDR2 SYGVKD.

V is TRBV15 and J is TRBJ2-5; 9 nucleotides align to TRBD1. The V gene end was trimmed by 1 base and the J gene end by 5 bases; junction bases not matched to a gene: 8. This CDR3 has 16 residues. CDR1 is LNHNV and CDR2 is YYDKDF in the germline V gene (reference sequence). CDR3 in amino acids: CATSRGGQGKRETQYF. The CDR3 coding sequence is TGTGCCACCAGCAGAGGGGGACAGGGAAAACGGGAGACCCAGTACTTC.

In this sample, this clonotype turned up many times. J is TRBJ2-3 and V is TRBV5-1; 7 nucleotides agree with TRBD2. Losses at the gene ends were 6 bases for V and 3 bases for J; bases not matched to a gene: 10. The CDR3 is made up of 15 amino acids. Germline V gene sequence: CDR1 SGHRS, CDR2 YFSETQ. CDR3 in DNA: TGCGCCAGCATGGATTACGGGAGGCGTACAGATACGCAGTATTTT. This sequence encodes CASMDYGRRTDTQYF. Supplemented by reference TRBV5-1 and TRBJ2-3, the full variable domain reads KAGVTQTPRYLIKTRGQQVTLSCSPISGHRSVSWYQQTPGQGLQFLFEYFSETQRNKGNFPGRFSGRQFSNSRSEMNVSTLELGDSALYLCASMDYGRRTDTQYFGPGTRLTVL.

This clonotype appeared a single time. The chain employs TRBV6-5 and TRBJ1-6; no clear D. Trimming pared 3 bases from V and 0 bases from J, leaving 12 bases between. The CDR3 extends over 17 amino acids. CDR1 is MNHEY, CDR2 SVGAGI, per germline. As DNA, the CDR3 is TGTGCCAGCAGTTATCAGTGGCGGATCTCCTATAATTCACCCCTCCACTTT. Translated, it gives CASSYQWRISYNSPLHF.

A single count supports this clonotype. V and J are TRBV7-8 and TRBJ2-7, with 10 positions matching TRBD2. The CDR3 is 14 residues long. Germline-derived CDR1 and CDR2 are SGHVS and FQNEAQ. V lost 5 bases, J lost 3 bases, and 4 bases stayed unmatched. For the CDR3, the DNA is TGTGCCAGCAGCCCGAGGACTAGCGGCTACGAGCAGTACTTC. Translation gives CASSPRTSGYEQYF.

Worth noting for this clonotype: A much larger clone differs by one base, so this may be a read error. V and J are TRBV10-3 and TRBJ2-7; tentative D call: TRBD1 (6 bases). Germline assignment: CDR1 ENHRY and CDR2 SYGVKD. The CDR3 consists of 15 residues. The CDR3 protein is CASSYGGQNPYEQHF. The CDR3 DNA sequence: TGTGCCAGCAGTTATGGTGGACAGAACCCCTACGAGCAGCACTTC.

This clonotype came up many times. This chain links TRBV7-3 with TRBJ2-1, with D possibly matching TRBD2 (5 bases). This CDR3 has 15 amino acids. The V gene's germline CDR1 is SGHTA and CDR2 FQGTGA. V was pared by 5 bases and J by 0 bases, with 11 bases between. The DNA of the CDR3 is TGTGCCAGCAGCCCCGGACTGAGCTCCTACAATGAGCAGTTCTTC. Amino acids: CASSPGLSSYNEQFF.

This clonotype has a count of ten or more. This chain links TRBV5-1 with TRBJ1-3; no definite D call. Germline lookup yields CDR1 SGHRS and CDR2 YFSETQ. V lost 0 bases and J lost 0, with 7 bases in between. This CDR3 comprises 15 residues. This chain's CDR3 is CASSLDEGSGNTIYF. CDR3 bases: TGCGCCAGCAGCTTGGATGAAGGCTCTGGAAACACCATATATTTT.

On this clonotype itself: This could be a read error, since a much larger clone is one nucleotide away. The chain is built from TRBV14 and TRBJ2-2; D possibly uses TRBD1 or TRBD2 (5 bases each). The V gene's germline CDR1 is SGHDN and CDR2 FVKESK. This CDR3 comprises 14 residues. CDR3 in amino acids: CASSQDWGTGEPFF. The CDR3 DNA sequence: TGTGCCAGCAGCCAAGATTGGGGGACCGGGGAGCCGTTTTTT.

The chain is built from TRBV7-3 and TRBJ1-3, with 7 nucleotides matching TRBD1. Germline CDR1 and CDR2: SGHTA and FQGTGA. V gave up 8 bases and J gave up 3 bases; unmatched junction bases: 7. This CDR3 is built from 14 residues. The CDR3 protein is CASSQGGHGNTIYF. As DNA, the CDR3 is TGTGCCAGCTCGCAGGGGGGCCATGGAAACACCATATATTTT.